What follows describes a single T cell receptor beta chain. This entry comes from a study of OX40 agonist ivuxolimab in advanced cancers. Profiling relied on immunoSEQ multiplex PCR, and the TCRdb table lists in-frame clones only, not all of them. The profile covers roughly 60,000 clones, with roughly 84% appearing a single time and about 27% taken by the ten largest. V was clipped by 6 bases and J by 0 bases, with 15 bases between them. The length of the CDR3 is 16 residues. CDR1 is SNHLY, CDR2 FYNNEI, per germline. This chain joins TRBV2 and TRBJ2-1; D remains unclear. The sequence derives from an adult with an advanced solid tumor such as melanoma, head and neck, liver or kidney cancer. The sample here was CD4+ or CD8+ T cells sorted from blood, taken in a trial of the OX40 agonist ivuxolimab. CDR3 sequence reads: CASRLMGSSSYNEQFF. DNA of the CDR3: TGTGCCAGCAGGCTTATGGGAAGCAGCTCCTACAATGAGCAGTTCTTC.